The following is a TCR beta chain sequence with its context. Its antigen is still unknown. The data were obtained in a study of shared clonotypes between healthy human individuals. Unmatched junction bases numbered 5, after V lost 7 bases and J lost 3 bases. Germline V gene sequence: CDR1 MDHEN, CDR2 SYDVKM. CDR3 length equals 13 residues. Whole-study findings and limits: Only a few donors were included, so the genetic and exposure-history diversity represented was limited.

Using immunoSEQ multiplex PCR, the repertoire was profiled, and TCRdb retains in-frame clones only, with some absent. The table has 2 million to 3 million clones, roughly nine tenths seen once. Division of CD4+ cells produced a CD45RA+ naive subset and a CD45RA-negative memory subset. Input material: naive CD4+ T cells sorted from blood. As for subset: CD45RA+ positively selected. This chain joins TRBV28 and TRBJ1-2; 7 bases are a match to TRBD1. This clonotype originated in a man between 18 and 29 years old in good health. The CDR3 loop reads CASTVDRDYGYTF. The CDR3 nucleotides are TGTGCCAGCACTGTCGACAGGGACTATGGCTACACCTTC.